This T cell receptor beta chain was obtained from a study of T cell clonotyping in hematopoietic cell transplantation. Study observations and caveats: Higher Inverse Simpson Index values in graft donor and pretransplant recipient predicted broader posttransplant TCR diversity.

This clone was seen only a few times. No antigen is known for it. Samples: about 28 days before transplant, then days 30, 100 and 180 after. Generated by immunoSEQ multiplex PCR, the TCRdb table keeps only in-frame clones and is missing some. Among a few thousand clones listed, approximately 80% were seen once. Specimen: peripheral blood mononuclear cells, collected 30 days after allogeneic stem cell transplant. The clonotype comes from a male patient in his sixties who had an allogeneic stem cell transplant from an unrelated donor, so the T cells may come from the graft donor. Some clones in this sample may be carry-over from other donors' samples.

The CDR3 spells CASSFSSGTAYEQYF. DNA of the CDR3: TGCGCCAGCAGCTTCTCTAGCGGGACCGCCTACGAGCAGTACTTC. The chain employs TRBV5-1 and TRBJ2-7; 9 nucleotides match TRBD2. After removal of 2 bases from V and 2 bases from J, the junction contained 5 bases not matched to a gene. In germline, CDR1 is SGHRS, CDR2 YFSETQ. There are 15 residues in the CDR3.